This TCR beta chain was sequenced for a study of regulatory T cells in long-lasting Graves disease. In building TCR beta libraries, iRepertoire HTBI primers were used together with Arm-PCR of CDR3 regions. How the authors handled the data: Spanning all samples, the identified segments comprised around 60 TRBV and some 14 TRBJ. TCRdb reprocessed the multiplex PCR reads with MiXCR, giving one entry per CDR3 protein. The authors' filters were not applied to this entry. The data show approximately 230,000 distinct CDR3 sequences, around 16% seen once. CDR3 size: 17 residues. Trimming removed 2 bases from V and 4 bases from J, with 20 bases in between. Germline lookup yields CDR1 SGHRS and CDR2 YFSETQ. Whole-study findings and limits: There were preferences for TRBV28, TRBJ1-2 and TRBJ2-5 in persistent disease.

Concerning this clonotype itself: As yet, its antigen is unknown.

Described time point: newly diagnosed GD, antithyroid drugs for less than 3 months. The TCR library was made from RNA extracted from PBMCs. This material consisted of peripheral blood mononuclear cells (PBMCs), taken at new diagnosis, from a patient treated with antithyroid drugs. The TCR originated in a female donor with Graves disease. The chain is built from TRBV5-1 and TRBJ2-3; D is undetermined. CDR3 residues: CASSFGPVQRKADTQYF. DNA for the CDR3: TGCGCCAGCAGCTTTGGTCCTGTGCAACGGAAGGCAGATACGCAGTATTTT.